A single sample is the source of the 5 T cell receptor beta chains below, sequenced in a study of T cells in Graves' hyperthyroidism and ophthalmopathy (dated by TCRdb to about 2019). The library relied on multiplex PCR. TCRdb names Illumina HiSeq 2000 as the instrument used. The TCR beta CDR3 regions were amplified from the RNA transcripts. The first round of RT-PCR for the TCR CDR3 was performed with the HTBI primer set and the Qiagen OneStep RT-PCR kit. Clones were called with MiXCR by TCRdb after fastp trimmed the public reads at Q25, and only in-frame beta chains were retained. Rows merge per CDR3 protein into single entries with the most common DNA and genes. The sample table holds around 600,000 distinct CDR3 sequences, of which approximately 14% were seen once. The ten largest make up under 15% of the sample. Sequencing input: blood. The receptors here all came from a woman in her forties or fifties with Graves' ophthalmopathy.

A few counts support this clonotype. This chain uses TRBV28 with TRBJ2-1; 9 bases are shared with TRBD2. The CDR3 has 16 amino acids. The germline CDR1 and CDR2 sequences are MDHEN and SYDVKM. V shed 6 bases, J shed 7 bases, and the junction held 13 bases outside the gene matches. CDR3 in DNA: TGTGCCAGCAGAAGTGTAGCGGGAGATCCTTCGAATGAGCAGTTCTTC. As protein: CASRSVAGDPSNEQFF.

The rearrangement uses TRBV6-2 or TRBV6-3 and TRBJ2-3, with D perhaps matching TRBD1 or TRBD2 (5 bases each). CDR3 length: 14 residues. In germline, CDR1 is MNHEY, CDR2 SVGEGT. V was trimmed by 7 bases and J by 2 bases, leaving 13 bases between them. The CDR3 loop is CASIYDGTTDTQYF. In nucleotides, the CDR3 is TGTGCCAGCATCTACGACGGGACCACAGATACGCAGTATTTT.

The table lists this clonotype with many counts. This chain links TRBV20-1 with TRBJ1-5, with D unresolved. The V gene's germline CDR1 is DFQATT and CDR2 SNEGSKA (reference sequence). The V and J ends lost 3 bases and 2 bases respectively, with 11 bases between them. This CDR3 has 14 residues. The CDR3 bases are TGCAGTGCTAGTTTGGTCGGTGGCAATCAGCCCCAGCATTTT. Encoded protein: CSASLVGGNQPQHF.

This clonotype was counted at least ten times. This rearrangement joins TRBV28 to TRBJ2-1; 9 bases are shared with TRBD2. V lost 6 bases and J lost 10; bases outside the gene matches: 13. Germline values: CDR1 MDHEN, CDR2 SYDVKM. The CDR3 is 15 amino acids. As DNA, the CDR3 is TGTGCCAGCAGAAGGTTAGCGGGAGTAGAGCGCGAGCAGTTCTTC. Its translation is CASRRLAGVEREQFF. Full variable domain (remainder filled in from reference TRBV28 and TRBJ2-1): DVKVTQSSRYLVKRTGEKVFLECVQDMDHENMFWYRQDPGLGLRLIYFSYDVKMKEKGDIPEGYSVSREKKERFSLILESASTNQTSMYLCASRRLAGVEREQFFGPGTRLTVL.

This clonotype turned up a few times. The chain employs TRBV20-1 and TRBJ2-3, with 7 bases matching TRBD1. The germline CDR1 and CDR2 sequences are DFQATT and SNEGSKA (reference sequence). The CDR3 loop spans 14 amino acids. V gave up 2 bases and J gave up 2 bases; unmatched junction bases: 4. This CDR3 is CSARYRGLTDTQYF. The CDR3 DNA reads TGCAGTGCTAGATATAGGGGGCTCACAGATACGCAGTATTTT.